The 21 T cell receptor beta chains below all came from one sample that was sequenced in a study of shared clonotypes between healthy human individuals. Libraries were prepared by immunoSEQ multiplex PCR; TCRdb keeps only in-frame clonotypes and omits some of them. The repertoire holds around 1,100,000 clones, with approximately 77% as singletons. The sample was memory CD4+ T cells from PBMCs. Documented subset: CD45RA-negative fraction. The receptors originated from a man aged 18 to 29 in good health. Some clones in this sample may be carry-over from other donors' samples.

The DNA of the CDR3 is TGTGCCTGGGGTCGACAGGCGCTTACCTACGAGCAGTACTTC. Translation gives CAWGRQALTYEQYF. This rearrangement joins TRBV30 to TRBJ2-7, with D possibly matching TRBD1 (6 bases). With 5 bases removed from V and 2 bases from J, the gap between germline ends came to 16 bases. Germline V gene sequence: CDR1 GTSNPN, CDR2 SVGIG (reference sequence). This CDR3 contains 14 residues.

The chain carries TRBV10-3 and TRBJ2-1, with D perhaps matching TRBD2 (5 bases). The germline CDR1 and CDR2 sequences are ENHRY and SYGVKD. CDR3 length: 15 residues. V gave up 0 bases and J gave up 3 bases, with 9 bases separating them. CDR3 protein: CAISESSGGYNEQFF. CDR3 DNA: TGTGCCATCAGTGAGTCCAGCGGAGGCTACAATGAGCAGTTCTTC.

The genes are TRBV28 and TRBJ1-2, with D possibly matching TRBD1 (5 bases). The CDR3 runs 14 residues. V shed 6 bases and J shed 5 bases, with 16 bases lying between them. Germline V gene lookup returns CDR1 MDHEN and CDR2 SYDVKM. CDR3 loop: CASRERGGPYGYTF. In DNA, the CDR3 is TGTGCCAGCAGAGAAAGGGGCGGACCTTATGGCTACACCTTC.

The chain carries TRBV10-2 and TRBJ2-2, with 7 bases aligning to TRBD2. Germline assignment: CDR1 WSHSY and CDR2 SAAADI. The CDR3 totals 14 residues. Unmatched junction bases numbered 9, after V lost 10 bases and J lost 4 bases. DNA of the CDR3: TGCGCCACCGGGGCTAGCGGTTTCACCGGGGAGCTGTTTTTT. Protein product: CATGASGFTGELFF.

This chain links TRBV2 with TRBJ1-6; D uncertain. V gave up 4 bases and J gave up 13 bases, with 17 bases separating them. The CDR3 loop spans 14 amino acids. Germline values: CDR1 SNHLY, CDR2 FYNNEI. The CDR3 protein is CASSARTGGFPLHF. For the CDR3, the DNA is TGTGCCAGCAGTGCCAGGACCGGCGGCTTTCCCCTCCACTTT.

This chain joins TRBV28 and TRBJ2-3; 9 bases are shared with TRBD2. V lost 3 bases to trimming and J lost 4 bases; unmatched junction nucleotides: 8. Germline V CDR1 and CDR2: MDHEN, SYDVKM. There are 16 residues in the CDR3. CDR3 coding DNA: TGTGCCAGCAGTTTCGCGCGGGAGGGCCCTGCAGATACGCAGTATTTT. Its protein product is CASSFAREGPADTQYF. The complete variable domain, with remaining parts taken from reference TRBV28 and TRBJ2-3, reads DVKVTQSSRYLVKRTGEKVFLECVQDMDHENMFWYRQDPGLGLRLIYFSYDVKMKEKGDIPEGYSVSREKKERFSLILESASTNQTSMYLCASSFAREGPADTQYFGPGTRLTVL.

The chain is built from TRBV7-2 and TRBJ2-4, with D possibly called TRBD1 or TRBD2 (5 bases each). Germline CDR1 SGHTA, CDR2 FQGNSA. The CDR3 consists of 14 residues. The germline V and J ends were trimmed by 5 bases and 5 bases, with 13 bases remaining between them. CDR3 sequence: CASSVGTGQNIQYF. Here the CDR3 DNA reads TGTGCCAGCAGCGTAGGAACGGGACAAAACATTCAGTACTTC.

The genes are TRBV5-1 and TRBJ2-7; 8 nucleotides agree with TRBD2. This CDR3 is built from 15 residues. Looked up from germline, CDR1 is SGHRS and CDR2 is YFSETQ. J gave up 3 bases and V 1 base, and 6 bases lay outside the gene matches. CDR3 in DNA: TGCGCCAGCAGCTTGTCGACTAGCGACTACTACGAGCAGTACTTC. Residues: CASSLSTSDYYEQYF.

This clone was detected a few times. The J gene is TRBJ2-1, the V gene TRBV20-1, with D uncertain. The CDR3 is made up of 9 amino acids. Germline CDR1 reads DFQATT; CDR2 reads SNEGSKA (reference sequence). V shed 6 bases and J shed 12 bases, with 9 bases lying between them. The CDR3 DNA reads as TGCAGTGCCCCCCTTCTGCAGTTCTTC. Translated: CSAPLLQFF.

The rearrangement joins TRBV7-9 to TRBJ2-1; the D gene is possibly TRBD2 (6 bases). Trimming pared 5 bases from V and 8 bases from J, leaving 19 bases between. The germline V gene encodes CDR1 SEHNR and CDR2 FQNEAQ (reference sequence). CDR3 length equals 15 residues. The DNA for the CDR3 is TGTGCCAGCAGCCCCGGAGGGCTAGCGAGGGATGAGCAGTTCTTC. Translation gives CASSPGGLARDEQFF.

In its sample, this clone was seen once. V gene TRBV18 combines with J gene TRBJ2-6; TRBD2 matches 8 bases. The germline V gene encodes CDR1 KGHSH and CDR2 LQKENI. This CDR3 region has 19 residues. V shed 3 bases and J 0 bases; nucleotides not matched to a gene: 10. The CDR3 here is CASSPNLLAASSGANVLTF. The CDR3 bases are TGTGCCAGCTCACCCAATTTACTAGCGGCCAGCTCTGGGGCCAACGTCCTGACTTTC.

Concerning this clone: Since a much larger clone is just one base distant, this may be a read error. The chain joins TRBV2 to TRBJ1-2; tentatively, D is TRBD1 (5 bases). This CDR3 contains 14 residues. V lost 7 bases to trimming and J lost 5 bases, with 17 bases between them. The germline V gene has CDR1 SNHLY and CDR2 FYNNEI. CDR3 sequence: CASTALRGGYGYTF. CDR3 in DNA: TGTGCCAGCACTGCGTTGAGGGGAGGGTATGGCTACACCTTC.

The V gene is TRBV6-1, the J gene TRBJ2-7; D gene unclear. Trimming removed 2 bases at V and 6 bases at J, with 11 bases between. The germline CDR1 and CDR2 sequences are MNHNS and SASEGT. The CDR3 length is 13 residues. The DNA of the CDR3 is TGTGCCAGCAGTGAACAAACCGCAATCGAGCAGTACTTC. Protein: CASSEQTAIEQYF.

The chain recombines TRBV29-1 with TRBJ2-5, with 11 nucleotides matching TRBD2. The germline CDR1 and CDR2 sequences are SQVTM and ANQGSEA. The CDR3 length is 13 residues. J lost 4 bases, V lost 7 bases, and 5 bases had no gene match. The CDR3 DNA reads as TGCAGCGCTGTAGCGGGAGGGGGAGAGACCCAGTACTTC. It yields the protein CSAVAGGGETQYF. Filled out from reference TRBV29-1 and TRBJ2-5, the complete variable domain reads SAVISQKPSRDICQRGTSLTIQCQVDSQVTMMFWYRQQPGQSLTLIATANQGSEATYESGFVIDKFPISRPNLTFSTLTVSNMSPEDSSIYLCSAVAGGGETQYFGPGTRLLVL.

The table lists this clone with a few counts. The CDR3 bases are TGTGCCAGCAGTGGGAGTGGGAGTGAAGCTTTCTTT. Translating it yields CASSGSGSEAFF. V gene TRBV2 combines with J gene TRBJ1-1; D remains ambiguous. Germline V gene data show CDR1 as SNHLY and CDR2 as FYNNEI. This CDR3 has 12 amino acids. The V and J ends lost 4 bases and 7 bases respectively, with 10 bases between them.

The chain has TRBV2 and TRBJ2-5, with 9 nucleotides matching TRBD2. The CDR3 is made up of 15 amino acids. Germline V gene sequence: CDR1 SNHLY, CDR2 FYNNEI. J gave up 5 bases and V 7 bases, and 11 bases lay outside the gene matches. The CDR3 DNA reads TGTGCCAGCACGGGGACCGGCGGGAGGGGGGAGACCCAGTACTTC. This translates into CASTGTGGRGETQYF.

On this clone: At one end the junction does not follow the germline gene, possibly because of a read error. The chain joins TRBV4-2 to TRBJ1-6; a weak D match, TRBD1 (5 bases). The germline V gene has CDR1 LGHNA and CDR2 YNFKEQ. The CDR3 spans 15 residues. CDR3 residues: CASSQDRARNSPLHF. Written as DNA, the CDR3 is TGTGCCAGCAGCCAAGACAGGGCACGGAATTCGCCCCTCCACTTT.

This clone was found a few times. The V gene is TRBV7-8, the J gene TRBJ2-7; no reliable D call. Looked up from germline, CDR1 is SGHVS and CDR2 is FQNEAQ. The V gene lost 3 bases and the J gene lost 3 bases, with 6 bases spanning the gap. This CDR3 is 12 amino acids long. CDR3 nucleotide sequence: TGTGCCAGCAGCTTGCCCTTCTACGAGCAGTACTTC. Residues: CASSLPFYEQYF.

This clone has only one observation. The rearrangement joins TRBV6-6 to TRBJ2-3; TRBD2 matches 8 bases. Looked up from germline, CDR1 is MNHNY and CDR2 is SVGAGI (reference sequence). V was clipped by 6 bases and J by 3 bases; unmatched bases: 8. There are 15 residues in the CDR3. The chain's CDR3 is CASRDRAGETDTQYF. The CDR3 nucleotides are TGTGCCAGCAGGGACAGAGCGGGAGAGACAGATACGCAGTATTTT.

This clone occurred a few times. The rearrangement joins TRBV28 to TRBJ1-1; 7 bases fit TRBD1. Germline V lookup: CDR1 MDHEN, CDR2 SYDVKM. The ends lost 7 bases at V and 2 bases at J; junction bases unmatched: 4. The CDR3 covers 13 residues. The CDR3 loop reads CASITGVNTEAFF. CDR3 DNA sequence: TGTGCCAGCATAACAGGGGTTAACACTGAAGCTTTCTTT.

In this sample, this clone turned up a few times. V gene TRBV5-1 combines with J gene TRBJ2-5, with 9 bases identical to TRBD2. The CDR3 length is 13 residues. V dropped 4 bases and J dropped 13; count of bases not matched to a gene: 11. Germline V lookup: CDR1 SGHRS, CDR2 YFSETQ. CDR3 DNA sequence: TGCGCCAGCAGCCCCATGACTAGCGGAGGGGGGTACTTC. It is translated as CASSPMTSGGGYF.